The 28 T cell receptor beta chains given below trace back to one sample, sequenced in a study of T cell clonotyping in hematopoietic cell transplantation. Time point defined: recipient sample about 28 days before transplant, after cytoreduction. TCRdb keeps only in-frame clones here, not all; method: immunoSEQ multiplex PCR. The repertoire holds 5,500 to 7,500 clones, with approximately 80% as singletons. The specimen was peripheral blood mononuclear cells, collected before stem cell transplant. The receptors shown here come from a woman in her forties or fifties with acute myeloid leukemia. Some clones in this sample may be carry-over from other donors' samples.

The V call is TRBV27, the J call TRBJ2-1; D not certain. Trimming removed 2 bases from V and 4 bases from J, with 12 bases in between. CDR1 and CDR2 from the germline V gene are MNHEY and SMNVEV (reference sequence). The CDR3 runs 15 residues. The CDR3 region is CASSLDRPYYNEQFF. In nucleotides, the CDR3 is TGTGCCAGCAGTTTAGACCGGCCGTATTACAATGAGCAGTTCTTC.

The chain joins TRBV11-2 to TRBJ2-1, with D tentatively TRBD2 (6 bases). Germline V gene lookup returns CDR1 SGHAT and CDR2 FQNNGV. V shed 4 bases and J shed 9 bases, with 19 bases lying between them. This CDR3 region has 15 residues. The CDR3: CASSSNETRLAEQFF. In nucleotides, the CDR3 is TGTGCCAGCAGCTCCAACGAGACTAGGTTGGCTGAGCAGTTCTTC.

In its sample, this clone ranks as medium-sized. This rearrangement joins TRBV19 to TRBJ2-1; TRBD2 matches at 10 bases. With V trimmed by 5 bases and J by 4 bases, 5 bases remained unmatched. The CDR3 is 15 residues long. Germline V gives CDR1 LNHDA, CDR2 SQIVND (reference sequence). The CDR3 DNA sequence: TGTGCCAGTAGTTTGGGGACTAGCGCATACAATGAGCAGTTCTTC. Protein: CASSLGTSAYNEQFF.

The V call is TRBV4-3, the J call TRBJ2-7, with D perhaps TRBD1 (5 bases). CDR3 length: 15 residues. Trimming left V 1 base short and J 0 bases short, with 10 bases between. CDR1 and CDR2 from the germline V gene are LGHNA and YSLEER. CDR3 DNA: TGCGCCAGCAGCCAAGCTCTACAGGTCTCCTACGAGCAGTACTTC. It is translated as CASSQALQVSYEQYF.

The chain is built from TRBV5-4 and TRBJ1-6; 11 nucleotides agree with TRBD1. Germline V gene lookup returns CDR1 SGHNT and CDR2 YYREEE (reference sequence). The ends lost 0 bases at V and 7 bases at J; junction bases unmatched: 12. This CDR3 region has 19 residues. This chain's CDR3 is CASSLGNRRDRGLNSPLHF. CDR3 bases: TGTGCCAGCAGCTTGGGGAATCGACGGGACAGGGGGTTAAATTCACCCCTCCACTTT.

The chain combines TRBV9 with TRBJ2-3, with 9 nucleotides matching TRBD2. This CDR3 has 16 residues. Germline V gene lookup returns CDR1 SGDLS and CDR2 YYNGEE. Trimming at V came to 4 bases and at J to 5 bases, leaving 11 bases not matched to a gene. CDR3 bases: TGTGCCAGCAGCCTGGGGGCGGGAGGGCAAGGAGATACGCAGTATTTT. Translating it yields CASSLGAGGQGDTQYF. The full variable domain, in which reference TRBV9 and TRBJ2-3 provide the parts outside the CDR3, is DSGVTQTPKHLITATGQRVTLRCSPRSGDLSVYWYQQSLDQGLQFLIQYYNGEERAKGNILERFSAQQFPDLHSELNLSSLELGDSALYFCASSLGAGGQGDTQYFGPGTRLTVL.

The V and J genes are TRBV4-3 and TRBJ2-3; 10 bases are a match to TRBD1. The germline V gene has CDR1 LGHNA and CDR2 YSLEER. V was pared by 3 bases and J by 4 bases, with 16 bases of the junction left unmatched. The CDR3 is 19 amino acids. As DNA, the CDR3 is TGCGCCAGCAGCCAGAAAAGGGGCGGGACAGGGGAGATCGCAGATACGCAGTATTTT. This translates into CASSQKRGGTGEIADTQYF.

The chain uses TRBV19 and TRBJ2-1, with a tentative D call TRBD1 (6 bases). The CDR3 totals 14 residues. Germline loops: CDR1 LNHDA, CDR2 SQIVND (reference sequence). The germline V and J ends were trimmed by 2 bases and 7 bases, with 12 bases remaining between them. The CDR3 spells CASSIRTVQNEQFF. In nucleotides, the CDR3 is TGTGCCAGTAGTATAAGGACAGTACAGAATGAGCAGTTCTTC.

The V and J genes are TRBV4-1 and TRBJ2-5; a weak D match, TRBD2 (5 bases). From germline, CDR1 is MGHRA and CDR2 YSYEKL. The CDR3 consists of 15 residues. The V end was cut by 1 base, the J end by 2 bases, with 11 bases between. CDR3 bases: TGCGCCAGCAGCCAAGTCTTTCGGGGACAAGAGACCCAGTACTTC. Protein: CASSQVFRGQETQYF.

The chain has TRBV19 and TRBJ2-7; 7 bases are shared with TRBD1. The CDR3 totals 15 residues. From germline, CDR1 is LNHDA and CDR2 SQIVND (reference sequence). Trimming cost V 4 bases and J 1 base; bases outside gene matches: 7. As DNA, the CDR3 is TGTGCCAGTAGTACGCCGGGACAGAGATCCTACGAGCAGTACTTC. Its protein product is CASSTPGQRSYEQYF. The full variable domain, in which reference TRBV19 and TRBJ2-7 provide the parts outside the CDR3, is DGGITQSPKYLFRKEGQNVTLSCEQNLNHDAMYWYRQDPGQGLRLIYYSQIVNDFQKGDIAEGYSVSREKKESFPLTVTSAQKNPTAFYLCASSTPGQRSYEQYFGPGTRLTVT.

The chain links TRBV19 to TRBJ2-3; TRBD2 matches 7 bases. Germline loops: CDR1 LNHDA, CDR2 SQIVND (reference sequence). This CDR3 has 15 amino acids. V lost 0 bases to trimming and J lost 5 bases; unmatched junction nucleotides: 5. The CDR3 DNA is TGTGCCAGTAGTATAGAAAGCGGGACGGGAGATACGCAGTATTTT. Translated: CASSIESGTGDTQYF. Full variable domain (remainder filled in from reference TRBV19 and TRBJ2-3): DGGITQSPKYLFRKEGQNVTLSCEQNLNHDAMYWYRQDPGQGLRLIYYSQIVNDFQKGDIAEGYSVSREKKESFPLTVTSAQKNPTAFYLCASSIESGTGDTQYFGPGTRLTVL.

This clone was counted between two and nine times. The V call is TRBV7-6, the J call TRBJ1-1, with D possibly TRBD1 on 5 matching bases. Trimming took 5 bases from V and 1 from J, leaving 8 bases between them. The CDR3 is made up of 13 amino acids. CDR1 and CDR2 (germline): SGHVS, FNYEAQ. In DNA, the CDR3 is TGTGCCAGCAGCGCGGACACGAACACTGAAGCTTTCTTT. This encodes CASSADTNTEAFF.

The chain's CDR3 is CASSRYSNYEQYF. The CDR3 DNA reads TGTGCCAGCAGCCGTTACTCGAACTACGAGCAGTACTTC. This rearrangement joins TRBV7-9 to TRBJ2-7; D unclear. This CDR3 contains 13 residues. Germline V lookup: CDR1 SEHNR, CDR2 FQNEAQ (reference sequence). Trimming removed 5 bases at V and 3 bases at J, with 11 bases between.

The gene calls are TRBV2 and TRBJ1-1, with D maybe TRBD1 (5 bases). The V end lost 10 bases, the J end lost 2 bases, and 26 bases lay between the germline ends. Germline lookup yields CDR1 SNHLY and CDR2 FYNNEI. The length of the CDR3 is 17 residues. The CDR3 DNA reads as TGTGCCACCCAGGGACGGAGGGGAACTTCTATAAACACTGAAGCTTTCTTT. It specifies CATQGRRGTSINTEAFF.

The rearrangement joins TRBV5-1 to TRBJ2-7, with 11 bases identical to TRBD2. CDR1 is SGHRS, CDR2 YFSETQ, per germline. The ends lost 2 bases at V and 6 bases at J; junction bases unmatched: 4. The CDR3 sequence is 14 residues long. The CDR3 nucleotides read TGCGCCAGCAGCTTTAGGCTAGCGGGAGGCGAGCAGTACTTC. It is translated as CASSFRLAGGEQYF. The complete variable domain, with remaining parts taken from reference TRBV5-1 and TRBJ2-7, reads KAGVTQTPRYLIKTRGQQVTLSCSPISGHRSVSWYQQTPGQGLQFLFEYFSETQRNKGNFPGRFSGRQFSNSRSEMNVSTLELGDSALYLCASSFRLAGGEQYFGPGTRLTVT.

The J gene is TRBJ1-4, the V gene TRBV6-1; 7 bases are shared with TRBD1. Germline CDR1 is MNHNS and CDR2 is SASEGT. After removal of 5 bases from V and 6 bases from J, the junction contained 9 bases not matched to a gene. This CDR3 has 15 amino acids. CDR3 DNA sequence: TGTGCCAGCAGTAACCGACAGGGTGGCGATGAAAAACTGTTTTTT. As protein: CASSNRQGGDEKLFF.

As to this clone: The sample has other DNA sequences that encode this CDR3 too. The rearrangement uses TRBV28 and TRBJ2-3; D uncertain. This CDR3 is 14 amino acids long. Germline V gene data show CDR1 as MDHEN and CDR2 as SYDVKM. V gave up 3 bases and J gave up 1 base, with 8 bases separating them. The CDR3 region has the DNA TGTGCCAGCAGTTTTCTGTCAGGCACAGATACGCAGTATTTT. It yields the protein CASSFLSGTDTQYF.

In the case of this clone: This sample also contains other DNA sequences that code for the same CDR3. The genes are TRBV2 and TRBJ2-5; 9 bases fit TRBD2. CDR1 SNHLY and CDR2 FYNNEI come from the germline V gene. The CDR3 contains 14 residues. V lost 4 bases to trimming and J lost 2 bases; unmatched junction nucleotides: 2. CDR3: CASSVAGVQETQYF. The CDR3 nucleotides are TGTGCCAGCAGTGTAGCGGGGGTACAAGAGACCCAGTACTTC. Combining the CDR3 with reference TRBV2 and TRBJ2-5 gives the whole variable domain EPEVTQTPSHQVTQMGQEVILRCVPISNHLYFYWYRQILGQKVEFLVSFYNNEISEKSEIFDDQFSVERPDGSNFTLKIRSTKLEDSAMYFCASSVAGVQETQYFGPGTRLLVL.

The CDR3: CASSSTIDLTGGGLEDQYF. CDR3 bases: TGCGCCAGCAGCTCTACGATAGACTTAACAGGGGGCGGGTTAGAGGACCAGTACTTC. This rearrangement joins TRBV5-1 to TRBJ2-5; TRBD1 matches 9 bases. V lost 3 bases, J lost 10 bases, and 25 bases stayed unmatched. The V gene's germline CDR1 is SGHRS and CDR2 YFSETQ. This CDR3 is 19 amino acids long. Supplemented by reference TRBV5-1 and TRBJ2-5, the full variable domain reads KAGVTQTPRYLIKTRGQQVTLSCSPISGHRSVSWYQQTPGQGLQFLFEYFSETQRNKGNFPGRFSGRQFSNSRSEMNVSTLELGDSALYLCASSSTIDLTGGGLEDQYFGPGTRLLVL.

This chain joins TRBV7-2 and TRBJ2-2; 10 nucleotides match TRBD2. The ends lost 0 bases at V and 5 bases at J; junction bases unmatched: 6. The germline CDR1 and CDR2 sequences are SGHTA and FQGNSA. The CDR3 consists of 17 residues. The CDR3 DNA follows: TGTGCCAGCAGCTTAGCGGGTTGGACTAGCGGTACCGGGGAGCTGTTTTTT. It is translated as CASSLAGWTSGTGELFF.

The CDR3 sequence: CASSDGRASQGNTIYF. The CDR3 nucleotides are TGCGCCAGCAGTGACGGCAGGGCCTCTCAAGGAAACACCATATATTTT. The genes are TRBV10-2 and TRBJ1-3; maybe TRBD1 (5 bases). The CDR3 sequence is 16 residues long. Germline V gene lookup returns CDR1 WSHSY and CDR2 SAAADI. V was cut by 3 bases and J by 4 bases, with 16 bases left in between.

The chain recombines TRBV29-1 with TRBJ1-4; D remains ambiguous. Germline values: CDR1 SQVTM, CDR2 ANQGSEA. The V and J ends lost 2 bases and 11 bases respectively, with 15 bases between them. The CDR3 covers 13 residues. CDR3 bases: TGCAGCGTTGAAAAGAGTTATAGCGGTAAACTGTTTTTT. Its translation is CSVEKSYSGKLFF.

V is TRBV28 and J is TRBJ2-7, with TRBD2 matching over 11 bases. The CDR3 runs to 16 residues. Germline CDR1 reads MDHEN; CDR2 reads SYDVKM. The trim removed 5 bases at V and 6 bases at J, leaving 12 bases unmatched. The CDR3, as DNA: TGTGCCAGCAGTGGACCCACCCTAGCGGGAGGACGCGAGCAGTACTTC. Protein product: CASSGPTLAGGREQYF.

The V gene is TRBV6-1, the J gene TRBJ2-7; the match to TRBD2 covers 12 bases. There are 14 residues in the CDR3. V trimming: 6 bases; J trimming: 2 bases; junction bases outside the gene matches: 2. CDR1 and CDR2 (germline): MNHNS, SASEGT. CDR3 coding DNA: TGTGCCAGCAGCCGGACTAGCGGGACCTACGAGCAGTACTTC. It translates to CASSRTSGTYEQYF.

The chain couples TRBV6-6 to TRBJ1-1; no firm D call. V was pared by 0 bases and J by 1 base, with 6 bases between. Looked up from germline, CDR1 is MNHNY and CDR2 is SVGAGI (reference sequence). CDR3 size: 14 residues. The CDR3 DNA reads TGTGCCAGCAGTTACTCGAGACAGAACACTGAAGCTTTCTTT. As protein: CASSYSRQNTEAFF.

The V gene is TRBV5-6, the J gene TRBJ2-7; tentatively, D is TRBD1 (5 bases). The CDR3 is 15 amino acids. Germline V gives CDR1 SGHDT, CDR2 YYEEEE. The V and J ends lost 3 bases and 3 bases respectively, with 16 bases between them. The CDR3 loop is CASSSYVQGSYEQYF. CDR3 nucleotide sequence: TGTGCCAGCAGCTCCTACGTCCAGGGAAGCTACGAGCAGTACTTC.

The chain has TRBV7-8 and TRBJ2-6; D gene ambiguous. Trimming removed 5 bases at V and 5 bases at J, with 19 bases between. Germline loops: CDR1 SGHVS, CDR2 FQNEAQ. The CDR3 length is 17 residues. The CDR3 DNA reads TGTGCCAGCAGCGATGGTAACCCACAAAGTCGGGCCAACGTCCTGACTTTC. Translated: CASSDGNPQSRANVLTF.

This clone has more than one count but fewer than ten. The V call is TRBV7-2, the J call TRBJ2-7, with TRBD2 matching over 10 bases. The CDR3 is 14 residues long. Germline trimming cut 5 bases from V and 2 bases from J; bases unmatched to any gene: 3. Per germline, CDR1 SGHTA and CDR2 FQGNSA. CDR3 sequence: CASSALAGTYEQYF. The CDR3 DNA sequence: TGTGCCAGCAGCGCACTAGCGGGAACCTACGAGCAGTACTTC. Variable domain in full (rest from reference TRBV7-2 and TRBJ2-7): GAGVSQSPSNKVTEKGKDVELRCDPISGHTALYWYRQSLGQGLEFLIYFQGNSAPDKSGLPSDRFSAERTGGSVSTLTIQRTQQEDSAVYLCASSALAGTYEQYFGPGTRLTVT.